These 11 T cell receptor beta chains were sequenced from one sample in a study of neoadjuvant nivolumab and ipilimumab in lung cancer. Only in-frame clones appear in the TCRdb table, and some are missing; sequencing was by immunoSEQ multiplex PCR. This sample has about 1,500 clones, with 80% found just once. This sample comprised tumor tissue, obtained before neoadjuvant nivolumab, alone or with ipilimumab. These receptors were collected from an adult with non-small cell lung cancer.

This clone has just a few counts. This rearrangement joins TRBV29-1 to TRBJ2-3; the D is unclear. Trimming left V 4 bases short and J 8 bases short, with 13 bases between. Germline V gene lookup returns CDR1 SQVTM and CDR2 ANQGSEA. This CDR3 spans 12 amino acids. CDR3 in amino acids: CSVAARFATQYF. The CDR3 nucleotides read TGCAGCGTTGCCGCGCGGTTCGCTACGCAGTATTTT.

V is TRBV5-6 and J is TRBJ1-3; 11 bases map to TRBD1. Germline V CDR1 and CDR2: SGHDT, YYEEEE. The CDR3 sequence is 18 residues long. Unmatched junction bases numbered 9, after V lost 0 bases and J lost 4 bases. CDR3 coding DNA: TGTGCCAGCAGCTTGGTTGGGACAGGGGGTGTGAAAGGAAACACCATATATTTT. Translating it yields CASSLVGTGGVKGNTIYF. Variable domain in full (rest from reference TRBV5-6 and TRBJ1-3): DAGVTQSPTHLIKTRGQQVTLRCSPKSGHDTVSWYQQALGQGPQFIFQYYEEEERQRGNFPDRFSGHQFPNYSSELNVNALLLGDSALYLCASSLVGTGGVKGNTIYFGEGSWLTVV.

The rearrangement joins TRBV19 to TRBJ1-2, with 8 bases aligning to TRBD1. The CDR3 is 13 amino acids. The V gene's germline CDR1 is LNHDA and CDR2 SQIVND (reference sequence). The V and J ends lost 4 bases and 6 bases, in that order; junction bases with no gene match: 4. Here the CDR3 DNA reads TGTGCCAGTAGTACCCTACAGGGGGATGGCTACACCTTC. Translation: CASSTLQGDGYTF.

The V call is TRBV5-4, the J call TRBJ1-5, with D perhaps TRBD1 (5 bases). Germline CDR1 reads SGHNT; CDR2 reads YYREEE (reference sequence). The CDR3 has 16 residues. V was pared by 0 bases and J by 0 bases, with 10 bases between. Here the CDR3 DNA reads TGTGCCAGCAGCTTGGGGGTAGGGGCTAGCAATCAGCCCCAGCATTTT. As protein: CASSLGVGASNQPQHF.

The chain combines TRBV7-8 with TRBJ1-5; D is uncertain. CDR3 length equals 13 residues. Trimming took off 4 bases at V and 1 base at J, with 5 bases between the two ends. CDR1 SGHVS and CDR2 FQNEAQ come from the germline V gene. CDR3: CASSSESNQPQHF. The CDR3 nucleotides read TGTGCCAGCAGCTCCGAAAGCAATCAGCCCCAGCATTTT.

CDR3 sequence reads: CASSVAGFDQPQHF. Here the CDR3 DNA reads TGTGCCAGCAGCGTAGCGGGGTTTGACCAGCCCCAGCATTTT. V usage is TRBV9 and J usage is TRBJ1-5, with D unclear. Trimming removed 0 bases from V and 7 bases from J, with 11 bases in between. The CDR3 covers 14 residues. Germline assignment: CDR1 SGDLS and CDR2 YYNGEE.

This clone was recorded once. The J gene is TRBJ1-5, the V gene TRBV30, with D tentatively TRBD1 (5 bases). With 8 bases removed from V and 2 bases from J, the gap between germline ends came to 16 bases. The CDR3 length is 14 residues. CDR1 is GTSNPN, CDR2 SVGIG, per germline (reference sequence). The CDR3 here is CASQGVDGNQPQHF. In DNA, the CDR3 is TGTGCCAGCCAGGGAGTGGATGGCAATCAGCCCCAGCATTTT.

This sequence joins TRBV5-8 and TRBJ2-7, with D possibly being TRBD2 (6 bases). The germline V gene has CDR1 SGHTS and CDR2 YDEGEE. Deletions cut 1 base from V and 4 bases from J, with 9 bases between. The CDR3 length is 13 residues. CDR3 DNA: TGTGCCAGCAGCTTGTTTCGGGAGTACGAGCAGTACTTC. It is translated as CASSLFREYEQYF. Full variable domain (rest looked up from reference TRBV5-8 and TRBJ2-7): EAGVTQSPTHLIKTRGQQATLRCSPISGHTSVYWYQQALGLGLQFLLWYDEGEERNRGNFPPRFSGRQFPNYSSELNVNALELEDSALYLCASSLFREYEQYFGPGTRLTVT.

This chain uses TRBV18 with TRBJ2-7, with D unresolved. Trimming removed 0 bases from V and 3 bases from J, with 9 bases in between. The germline gives CDR1 KGHSH, CDR2 LQKENI. The CDR3 length is 14 residues. CDR3 sequence (DNA): TGTGCCAGCTCACCACCGGGTGGGCTCTACGAGCAGTACTTC. The encoded protein is CASSPPGGLYEQYF.

The V and J genes are TRBV28 and TRBJ2-7; tentatively, D is TRBD2 (6 bases). CDR1 is MDHEN and CDR2 is SYDVKM in the germline V gene. The germline V and J ends were trimmed by 3 bases and 6 bases, with 15 bases remaining between them. CDR3 length: 14 amino acids. The CDR3 sequence is CASSLGTWLSEQYF. Here the CDR3 DNA reads TGTGCCAGCAGTTTGGGGACTTGGCTCAGCGAGCAGTACTTC.

The gene calls are TRBV30 and TRBJ2-7; D is perhaps TRBD1 or TRBD2 (7 bases each). The CDR3 sequence is 15 residues long. Germline CDR1 GTSNPN, CDR2 SVGIG (reference sequence). With 2 bases removed from V and 4 bases from J, the gap between germline ends came to 18 bases. CDR3 region: CAWSQQGGGRYEQYF. CDR3 coding DNA: TGTGCCTGGAGTCAGCAGGGGGGGGGACGTTACGAGCAGTACTTC. The variable domain in full, with the rest retrieved from reference TRBV30 and TRBJ2-7, is SQTIHQWPATLVQPVGSPLSLECTVEGTSNPNLYWYRQAAGRGLQLLFYSVGIGQISSEVPQNLSASRPQDRQFILSSKKLLLSDSGFYLCAWSQQGGGRYEQYFGPGTRLTVT.